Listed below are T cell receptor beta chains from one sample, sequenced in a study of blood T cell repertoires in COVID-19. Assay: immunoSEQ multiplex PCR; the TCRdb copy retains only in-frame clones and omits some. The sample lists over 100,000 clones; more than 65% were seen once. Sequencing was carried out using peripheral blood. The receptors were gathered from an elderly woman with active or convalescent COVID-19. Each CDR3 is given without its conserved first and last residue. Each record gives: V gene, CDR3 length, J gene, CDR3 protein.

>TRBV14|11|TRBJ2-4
ASSQDRGNIQY
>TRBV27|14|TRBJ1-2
ASSPAFGTPGGGYT
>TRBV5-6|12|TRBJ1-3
ASSLWSAGNTIY
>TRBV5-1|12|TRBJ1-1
ASSIGRENTEAF
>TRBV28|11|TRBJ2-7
ASSFEGVDEQY
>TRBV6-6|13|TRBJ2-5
ASSYSTQGQETQY
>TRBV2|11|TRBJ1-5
ASIHREGQPQH
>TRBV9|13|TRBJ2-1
ASSVRQGTYNEQF
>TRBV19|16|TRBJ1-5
ARSGTGRFKSCDQPQH
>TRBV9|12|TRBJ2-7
ASSVDQVDYEQY
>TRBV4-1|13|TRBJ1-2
ASSQVPPGGYGYT
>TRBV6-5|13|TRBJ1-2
ASSSAGTGFYGYT
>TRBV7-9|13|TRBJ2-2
ASSRSQGEVGELF
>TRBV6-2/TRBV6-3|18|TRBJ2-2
ASSYFSGQGSRFNTGELF
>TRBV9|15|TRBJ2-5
ASSALTSGGPLETQY
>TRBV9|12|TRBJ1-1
ASSVAWRNTEAF
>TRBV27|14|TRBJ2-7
ASSPSMGGSAYEQY
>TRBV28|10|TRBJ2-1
ASSAPFNEQF
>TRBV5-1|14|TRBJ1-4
ASSLDRERTNEKLF
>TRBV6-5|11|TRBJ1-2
ASSSRDSYGYT
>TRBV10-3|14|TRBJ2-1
AISVTSGRISDEQF
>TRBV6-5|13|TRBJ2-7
ASFKGLAGTGEQY
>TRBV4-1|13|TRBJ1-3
ASRPMTDSGNTIY
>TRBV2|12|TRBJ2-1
ASRIRTVKNEQF
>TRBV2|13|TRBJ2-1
ATPPGTSAVDEQF
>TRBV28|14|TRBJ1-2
ASSLTAGGPNYGYT
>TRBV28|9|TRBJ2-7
ASTYYYEQY
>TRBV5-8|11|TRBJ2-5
ASSLAVKETQY
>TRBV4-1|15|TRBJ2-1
ASSQDFAGGPTNEQF
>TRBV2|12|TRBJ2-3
ASSEGLATDTQY
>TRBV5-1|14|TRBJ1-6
ASSHGQSSYNSPLH
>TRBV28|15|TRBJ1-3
ASSLVGQGLVGNTIY
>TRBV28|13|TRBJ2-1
ASSSAGTGPNEQF
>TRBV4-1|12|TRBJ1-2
ASSQPQGNYGYT
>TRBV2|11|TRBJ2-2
ASRVGASGELF
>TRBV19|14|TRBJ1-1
ASSIIGGASNTEAF
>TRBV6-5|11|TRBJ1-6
ASSFQGYSPLH
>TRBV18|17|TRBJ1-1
ASSPRLIRGWSENTEAF
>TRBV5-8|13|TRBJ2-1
ASSFGRSSYNEQF
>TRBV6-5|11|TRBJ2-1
ASEGQAHNEQF
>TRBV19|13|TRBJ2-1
ASSTSGLPGNEQF
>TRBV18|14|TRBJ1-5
ASSPTGRESNQPQH